These T cell receptor beta chains were read from a single sample in a study of vaccination and CD4 T cells after COVID-19. TCRdb reprocessed the PCR reads via MiXCR and lists one record per CDR3 protein. Of under 5,000 distinct CDR3 sequences listed, more than 13% are singletons. For these receptors, no antigen is known. Sequenced sample: CD4+ T cells from blood, cultured in vitro. These receptors were taken from a human donor who had recovered from COVID-19. CDR3s include the opening cysteine and the closing phenylalanine or tryptophan. Each record gives: D gene, clone size, V gene, J gene, CDR3 DNA, CDR3 protein. A D gene is named only where the DNA matches it firmly. Only some rows state a clone size, as once, few, many or a class for expanded clones.

D gene: TRBD2
clone size: .
V gene: TRBV10-3
J gene: TRBJ2-1
CDR3 DNA: TGTGCCATCAGTGGGCTAGCGGGGGGGATCTACAATGAGCAGATCTTC
CDR3 protein: CAISGLAGGIYNEQIF

D gene: .
clone size: medium-sized
V gene: TRBV20-1
J gene: TRBJ1-2
CDR3 DNA: TGCAGTGCCCCGGCCACAGGCTCTCCCTATGGCTACACCTTC
CDR3 protein: CSAPATGSPYGYTF

D gene: TRBD1
clone size: medium-sized
V gene: TRBV2
J gene: TRBJ1-5
CDR3 DNA: TGTGCCAGCACCGCAGGGGGACAGGGAATTCAGCCCCAGCATTTT
CDR3 protein: CASTAGGQGIQPQHF

D gene: TRBD2
clone size: medium-sized
V gene: TRBV6-2/TRBV6-3
J gene: TRBJ2-7
CDR3 DNA: TGTGCCACCAGACTAGCGGGGGGCTTATACGAGCAGTACTTC
CDR3 protein: CATRLAGGLYEQYF

D gene: .
clone size: few
V gene: TRBV5-4
J gene: TRBJ2-5
CDR3 DNA: TGTGCCAGCAGCCCCACGGGGGAAGAGACCCAGTACTTC
CDR3 protein: CASSPTGEETQYF

D gene: TRBD1
clone size: medium-sized
V gene: TRBV20-1
J gene: TRBJ1-1
CDR3 DNA: TGCAGTGCTAGTCCCCGGACAGGTAAAGCTTTCTTT
CDR3 protein: CSASPRTGKAFF

D gene: .
clone size: .
V gene: TRBV3-1
J gene: TRBJ1-2
CDR3 DNA: TGTGCCAGCAGCTCCAAGAGGGGGTCGAGTGGCTACACCTTC
CDR3 protein: CASSSKRGSSGYTF

D gene: .
clone size: few
V gene: TRBV19
J gene: TRBJ1-4
CDR3 DNA: TGTGCCAGTAGAGCTTATGATGATGAAAAACTGTTTTTT
CDR3 protein: CASRAYDDEKLFF

D gene: .
clone size: medium-sized
V gene: TRBV12-3/TRBV12-4
J gene: TRBJ1-1
CDR3 DNA: TGTGCCAGCAGTTTGGGAGGCTCCACTGAAGCTTTCTTT
CDR3 protein: CASSLGGSTEAFF

D gene: TRBD1
clone size: few
V gene: TRBV7-9
J gene: TRBJ2-7
CDR3 DNA: TGTGCCAGCAGCTTAGGCGGGACAGGGGCGGCCTACGAGCAGTACTTC
CDR3 protein: CASSLGGTGAAYEQYF

D gene: TRBD1
clone size: medium-sized
V gene: TRBV5-1
J gene: TRBJ1-6
CDR3 DNA: TGCGCCAGCAGCGCAACGGACAGGGTTCATTCACCCCTCCACTTT
CDR3 protein: CASSATDRVHSPLHF

D gene: .
clone size: medium-sized
V gene: TRBV4-1
J gene: TRBJ2-2
CDR3 DNA: TGCGCCAGCAGCCAACTGTCCATAACTACCGGGGAGCTGTTTTTT
CDR3 protein: CASSQLSITTGELFF

D gene: TRBD2
clone size: few
V gene: TRBV3-1
J gene: TRBJ2-7
CDR3 DNA: TGTGCCAGCAGCCGAAGAATGGCAGGACTAGCGGGAACCTACGAGCAGTACTTC
CDR3 protein: CASSRRMAGLAGTYEQYF

D gene: .
clone size: .
V gene: TRBV6-1
J gene: TRBJ2-7
CDR3 DNA: TGTGCCAGCAGTCCCCAAGGGGTCGAGCAGTACTTC
CDR3 protein: CASSPQGVEQYF

D gene: TRBD1
clone size: medium-sized
V gene: TRBV7-8
J gene: TRBJ1-2
CDR3 DNA: TGTGCCAGCAGCCCCAGGACAGGGCCCGCTAACTATGGCTACACCTTC
CDR3 protein: CASSPRTGPANYGYTF

D gene: TRBD1
clone size: medium-sized
V gene: TRBV10-1
J gene: TRBJ2-2
CDR3 DNA: TGCGCCAGCAGACAGGGGACGGCCGGGGAGCTGTTTTTT
CDR3 protein: CASRQGTAGELFF

D gene: TRBD2
clone size: large
V gene: TRBV6-1
J gene: TRBJ2-4
CDR3 DNA: TGTGCCAGCAGGAACCACCCCTCTAGCGGACAAAACATTCAGTACTTC
CDR3 protein: CASRNHPSSGQNIQYF

D gene: TRBD1
clone size: .
V gene: TRBV4-2
J gene: TRBJ1-6
CDR3 DNA: TGTGCCAGCAGCCGCCACGGGACAGGGGGCTATAATTCACCCCTCCACTTT
CDR3 protein: CASSRHGTGGYNSPLHF

D gene: .
clone size: medium-sized
V gene: TRBV2
J gene: TRBJ2-2
CDR3 DNA: TGTGCCACCTGTAGTGGACAGCAGTGTAGGGAGCTGTTTTTT
CDR3 protein: CATCSGQQCRELFF

D gene: .
clone size: .
V gene: TRBV5-1
J gene: TRBJ2-5
CDR3 DNA: TGCGCCAGCAAGCTGCAACTCCAAGAGACCCAGTACTTC
CDR3 protein: CASKLQLQETQYF

D gene: .
clone size: medium-sized
V gene: TRBV2
J gene: TRBJ1-5
CDR3 DNA: TGTGCCAGCGCGACCGGGCCAAATCAGCCCCAGCATTTT
CDR3 protein: CASATGPNQPQHF

D gene: TRBD1
clone size: few
V gene: TRBV5-1
J gene: TRBJ1-1
CDR3 DNA: TGCGCCAGCAGCTTGGGGGACAGGGCCGCCGCTCTTGGGGCTTTCTTT
CDR3 protein: CASSLGDRAAALGAFF

D gene: .
clone size: .
V gene: TRBV12-5
J gene: TRBJ2-7
CDR3 DNA: TGTGCTAGTGGTTTGAGCCCTACAGCGATAACAAAGCAGTACTTC
CDR3 protein: CASGLSPTAITKQYF

D gene: TRBD1
clone size: few
V gene: TRBV2
J gene: TRBJ1-1
CDR3 DNA: TGTGCCAGCGAAAGGGCAGGGGGCATGAACACTGAAGCTTTCTTT
CDR3 protein: CASERAGGMNTEAFF

D gene: .
clone size: medium-sized
V gene: TRBV10-1
J gene: TRBJ1-1
CDR3 DNA: TGCGCCAGCAGTGAGGACAGGTATGCGAACACTGAAGCTTTCTTT
CDR3 protein: CASSEDRYANTEAFF

D gene: .
clone size: medium-sized
V gene: TRBV5-4
J gene: TRBJ2-2
CDR3 DNA: TGTGCCAGCAGCTTGGAGGGTTACACCGGGGAGCTGTTTTTT
CDR3 protein: CASSLEGYTGELFF

D gene: TRBD1
clone size: few
V gene: TRBV30
J gene: TRBJ1-6
CDR3 DNA: TGTGCCTGGAGTGTCGACAGGGCCTATTCACCCCTCCACTTT
CDR3 protein: CAWSVDRAYSPLHF

D gene: TRBD2
clone size: few
V gene: TRBV11-2
J gene: TRBJ2-3
CDR3 DNA: TGTGCCAGCAGACTAGCGGGGGGGCGAGGAGATACGCAGTATTTT
CDR3 protein: CASRLAGGRGDTQYF

D gene: .
clone size: medium-sized
V gene: TRBV15
J gene: TRBJ2-1
CDR3 DNA: TGTGCCACTGAAACTCCTCTAAGTGGGGCTAACTCCTACAATGAGCAGTTCTTC
CDR3 protein: CATETPLSGANSYNEQFF

D gene: .
clone size: few
V gene: TRBV15
J gene: TRBJ2-1
CDR3 DNA: TGTGCCACCACCGTGCAAGGAGGATCCTACAATGAGCAGTTCTTC
CDR3 protein: CATTVQGGSYNEQFF

D gene: .
clone size: few
V gene: TRBV4-1
J gene: TRBJ1-1
CDR3 DNA: TGCGCCAGCGCTCGGGGGGCCAGCACTGAAGCTTTCTTT
CDR3 protein: CASARGASTEAFF

D gene: TRBD2
clone size: few
V gene: TRBV19
J gene: TRBJ2-1
CDR3 DNA: TGTGCCAGTAGTGTGCGGACTAGCGGGGCCGGTGAGCAGTTCTTC
CDR3 protein: CASSVRTSGAGEQFF

D gene: .
clone size: .
V gene: TRBV3-1
J gene: TRBJ1-1
CDR3 DNA: TGTGCCAGCAGCTACCGATCCGTTGAAGCTTTCTTT
CDR3 protein: CASSYRSVEAFF

D gene: TRBD1
clone size: medium-sized
V gene: TRBV19
J gene: TRBJ1-2
CDR3 DNA: TGTGCCAGTAGTCCCACAGGGGACATCTATGGCTACACCTTC
CDR3 protein: CASSPTGDIYGYTF

D gene: TRBD2
clone size: .
V gene: TRBV12-3/TRBV12-4
J gene: TRBJ2-4
CDR3 DNA: TGTGCCAGCACTAACGGGACTAGCGGGGGGGCCAGTGCAAGCATTCAGCACTTC
CDR3 protein: CASTNGTSGGASASIQHF

D gene: TRBD1
clone size: few
V gene: TRBV6-1
J gene: TRBJ2-7
CDR3 DNA: TGTGCCAGCTCTGGGACAGAAGATTACGAGCAGTACTTC
CDR3 protein: CASSGTEDYEQYF

D gene: .
clone size: medium-sized
V gene: TRBV20-1
J gene: TRBJ2-1
CDR3 DNA: TGCAGTGCTATCCGGGTTCCACACAATGAGCAGTTCTTC
CDR3 protein: CSAIRVPHNEQFF

D gene: .
clone size: medium-sized
V gene: TRBV15
J gene: TRBJ1-5
CDR3 DNA: TGTGCCACCAGCAGGACAGGAGATAATCAGCCCCAGCATTTT
CDR3 protein: CATSRTGDNQPQHF

D gene: .
clone size: few
V gene: TRBV4-2
J gene: TRBJ1-6
CDR3 DNA: TGTGCCAGCAGCCAAGAGAGGGGGTCGGGTTCACCCCTCCACTTT
CDR3 protein: CASSQERGSGSPLHF

D gene: .
clone size: .
V gene: TRBV30
J gene: TRBJ2-1
CDR3 DNA: TGTGCCTGGAGTCCCGGGACTGGGAAGCAGTTCTTC
CDR3 protein: CAWSPGTGKQFF

D gene: .
clone size: .
V gene: TRBV19
J gene: TRBJ1-5
CDR3 DNA: TGTGCCAGTAGTACCACCCAGGGTTTCAATCAGCCCCAGCATTTT
CDR3 protein: CASSTTQGFNQPQHF

D gene: .
clone size: medium-sized
V gene: TRBV20-1
J gene: TRBJ1-5
CDR3 DNA: TGCAGTGCTAGAGTAGGTGCGGGGCACAGTCAGCCCCAGCATTTT
CDR3 protein: CSARVGAGHSQPQHF

D gene: .
clone size: .
V gene: TRBV18
J gene: TRBJ2-3
CDR3 DNA: TGTGCCAGCTCACCGGCCGATAGGGACTTAGGGGATACGCAGTATTTT
CDR3 protein: CASSPADRDLGDTQYF

D gene: TRBD1
clone size: few
V gene: TRBV5-1
J gene: TRBJ2-7
CDR3 DNA: TGCGCCAGCAGCTTGGGACAGGGGAGTTTCGACGAGCAGTACTTC
CDR3 protein: CASSLGQGSFDEQYF

D gene: .
clone size: few
V gene: TRBV5-1
J gene: TRBJ2-4
CDR3 DNA: TGCGCCAGCAGCTTGGGAGGGGCCAAAAACATTCAGTACTTC
CDR3 protein: CASSLGGAKNIQYF

D gene: .
clone size: few
V gene: TRBV7-8
J gene: TRBJ1-1
CDR3 DNA: TGTGCCAGCAGCCCGCGGGAGGGGAACACTGAAGCTTTCTTT
CDR3 protein: CASSPREGNTEAFF

D gene: TRBD2
clone size: few
V gene: TRBV2
J gene: TRBJ2-1
CDR3 DNA: TGTGCCAGCAGAGCGGGGGGGTCAAATGAGCAGTTCTTC
CDR3 protein: CASRAGGSNEQFF

D gene: .
clone size: .
V gene: TRBV18
J gene: TRBJ1-1
CDR3 DNA: TGTGCCAGCTCTCTCGGCCCGGGGACTGAAGCTTTCTTT
CDR3 protein: CASSLGPGTEAFF

D gene: TRBD2
clone size: few
V gene: TRBV6-1
J gene: TRBJ2-7
CDR3 DNA: TGTGCCAGCACCAGACCCACTAGCGGGGGGTACGAGCAGTACTTC
CDR3 protein: CASTRPTSGGYEQYF

D gene: .
clone size: .
V gene: TRBV5-6
J gene: TRBJ2-3
CDR3 DNA: TGTGCCAGCAGCTGGGTGGCGGGGCTCGACACAGATACGCAGTATTTT
CDR3 protein: CASSWVAGLDTDTQYF

D gene: .
clone size: .
V gene: TRBV12-3/TRBV12-4
J gene: TRBJ2-1
CDR3 DNA: TGTGCCAGCAGTTTAGCGCGGAGGAGCTCCTACAATGAGCAGTTCTTC
CDR3 protein: CASSLARRSSYNEQFF

D gene: TRBD1
clone size: .
V gene: TRBV5-1
J gene: TRBJ2-2
CDR3 DNA: TGCGCCAGCAGCTTAGAAACGCGGACAGGCAATTCTGCCGGGGAGCTGTTTTTT
CDR3 protein: CASSLETRTGNSAGELFF

D gene: TRBD1
clone size: few
V gene: TRBV5-4
J gene: TRBJ1-1
CDR3 DNA: TGTGCCAGCAGCTTGGCCGCGGGACAGGGAAAGAACACTGAAGCTTTCTTT
CDR3 protein: CASSLAAGQGKNTEAFF

D gene: TRBD1
clone size: medium-sized
V gene: TRBV6-1
J gene: TRBJ1-2
CDR3 DNA: TGTGCCAGCAGACCTCCGGGACAGGGTCACTATGGCTACACCTTC
CDR3 protein: CASRPPGQGHYGYTF